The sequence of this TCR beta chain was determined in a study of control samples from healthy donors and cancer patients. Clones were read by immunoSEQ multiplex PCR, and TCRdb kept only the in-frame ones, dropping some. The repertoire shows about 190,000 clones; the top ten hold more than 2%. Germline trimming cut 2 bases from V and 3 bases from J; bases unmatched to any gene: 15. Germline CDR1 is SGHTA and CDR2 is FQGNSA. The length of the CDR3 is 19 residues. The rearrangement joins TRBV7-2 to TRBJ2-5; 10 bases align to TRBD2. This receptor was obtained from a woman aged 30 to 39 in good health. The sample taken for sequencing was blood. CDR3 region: CASSLRLGTLAGAKETQYF. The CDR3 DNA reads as TGTGCCAGCAGCTTACGCTTGGGGACTCTAGCGGGGGCGAAAGAGACCCAGTACTTC.